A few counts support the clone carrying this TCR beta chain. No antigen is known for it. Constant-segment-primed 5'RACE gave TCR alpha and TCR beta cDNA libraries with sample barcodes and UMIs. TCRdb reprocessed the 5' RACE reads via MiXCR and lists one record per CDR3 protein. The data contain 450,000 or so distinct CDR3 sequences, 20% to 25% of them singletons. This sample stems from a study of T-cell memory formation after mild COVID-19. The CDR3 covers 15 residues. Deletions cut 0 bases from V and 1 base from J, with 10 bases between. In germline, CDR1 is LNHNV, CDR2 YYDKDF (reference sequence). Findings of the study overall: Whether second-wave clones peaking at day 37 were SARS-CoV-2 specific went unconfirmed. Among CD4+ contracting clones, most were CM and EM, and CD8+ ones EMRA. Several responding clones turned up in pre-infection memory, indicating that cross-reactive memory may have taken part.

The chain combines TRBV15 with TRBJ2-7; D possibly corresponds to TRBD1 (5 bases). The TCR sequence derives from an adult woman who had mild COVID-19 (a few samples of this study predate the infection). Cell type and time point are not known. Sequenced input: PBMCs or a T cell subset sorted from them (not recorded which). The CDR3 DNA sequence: TGTGCCACCAGCAGAGATGTCGCAGGGTCCTACGAGCAGTACTTC. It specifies CATSRDVAGSYEQYF.